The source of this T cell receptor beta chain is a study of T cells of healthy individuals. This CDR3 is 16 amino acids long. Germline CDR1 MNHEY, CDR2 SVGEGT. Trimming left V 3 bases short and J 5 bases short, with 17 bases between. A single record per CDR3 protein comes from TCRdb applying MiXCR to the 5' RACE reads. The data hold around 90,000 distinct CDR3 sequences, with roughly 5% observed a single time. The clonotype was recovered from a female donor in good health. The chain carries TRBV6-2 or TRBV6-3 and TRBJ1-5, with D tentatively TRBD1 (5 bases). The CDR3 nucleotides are TGTGCCAGCAGTTATGAGGGGCCCGAAGGTTATCAGCCCCAGCATTTT. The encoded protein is CASSYEGPEGYQPQHF.